A single sample is the source of the 22 T cell receptor beta chains below, sequenced in a study of cytomegalovirus exposure and HLA in healthy donors. The primer mix had 60 Vbeta and 13 Jbeta primers. Measured with immunoSEQ multiplex PCR; TCRdb has only the in-frame clones, and not every one. The sample gives some 90,000 clones, about 75% of which show up once; roughly 6% is in the top ten. The specimen was PBMCs. The receptor source for this set is a female donor in good health and CMV-seronegative.

V and J are TRBV5-1 and TRBJ2-2, with 9 bases aligning to TRBD1. The CDR3 length is 14 residues. Germline V CDR1 and CDR2: SGHRS, YFSETQ. Trimming cost V 4 bases and J 6 bases; bases outside gene matches: 4. The CDR3 sequence is CASSPGQGAGELFF. The CDR3 nucleotides read TGCGCCAGCAGCCCGGGACAGGGCGCCGGGGAGCTGTTTTTT. Combining the CDR3 with reference TRBV5-1 and TRBJ2-2 gives the whole variable domain KAGVTQTPRYLIKTRGQQVTLSCSPISGHRSVSWYQQTPGQGLQFLFEYFSETQRNKGNFPGRFSGRQFSNSRSEMNVSTLELGDSALYLCASSPGQGAGELFFGEGSRLTVL.

In DNA form, the CDR3 reads TGCGCCAGCGGGAGGGAGGACTCTGGAAACACCATATATTTT. Residues: CASGREDSGNTIYF. This sequence joins TRBV4-1 and TRBJ1-3; D gene uncertain. The CDR3 is made up of 14 amino acids. Germline assignment: CDR1 MGHRA and CDR2 YSYEKL. V lost 8 bases and J 0 bases, leaving 11 bases between the germline ends.

The V and J genes are TRBV13 and TRBJ2-7; TRBD1 matches at 8 bases. This CDR3 has 15 amino acids. Germline values: CDR1 PRHDT, CDR2 FYEKMQ (reference sequence). The J segment lost 7 bases and the V segment lost 5 bases, leaving 13 bases of the junction unmatched. The CDR3 is CASSARDRILGEQYF. The CDR3 DNA reads TGTGCCAGCAGCGCCCGGGACAGGATCCTCGGGGAGCAGTACTTC.

The chain is built from TRBV5-5 and TRBJ2-7; D possibly corresponds to TRBD2 (6 bases). The CDR3 spans 14 residues. Germline V gene lookup returns CDR1 SGHKS and CDR2 YYEKEE (reference sequence). The V end was cut by 1 base, the J end by 9 bases, with 17 bases between. The CDR3 nucleotides read TGTGCCAGCAGCTTGTCGCGGGACCTCTATAGGCAGTACTTC. It translates to CASSLSRDLYRQYF.

The V call is TRBV27, the J call TRBJ2-1; perhaps TRBD2 as D (6 bases). CDR1 is MNHEY, CDR2 SMNVEV, per germline (reference sequence). The ends were cut back, 3 bases at V and 5 bases at J, with 11 bases in the middle. The CDR3 has 14 residues. The chain's CDR3 is CASSFGGVDNEQFF. The CDR3 DNA follows: TGTGCCAGCAGTTTCGGCGGGGTAGACAATGAGCAGTTCTTC.

The V gene is TRBV2, the J gene TRBJ2-7, with D perhaps matching TRBD2 (6 bases). The CDR3 covers 13 residues. Trimming shortened V by 3 bases and J by 6 bases, and 12 bases separated the two germline ends. Germline V CDR1 and CDR2: SNHLY, FYNNEI. CDR3 loop: CASSDFGGVEQYF. The CDR3 DNA follows: TGTGCCAGCAGTGACTTCGGCGGGGTCGAGCAGTACTTC.

The rearrangement joins TRBV5-1 to TRBJ1-4; D uncertain. In germline, CDR1 is SGHRS, CDR2 YFSETQ. The CDR3 covers 14 residues. Trimming stripped 0 bases from V and 4 bases from J, with 7 bases between. This chain's CDR3 is CASSLERFNEKLFF. CDR3 DNA: TGCGCCAGCAGCTTGGAACGGTTTAATGAAAAACTGTTTTTT.

The chain recombines TRBV4-2 with TRBJ2-5, with 11 positions matching TRBD2. This CDR3 has 16 residues. After removal of 2 bases from V and 1 base from J, the junction contained 3 bases not matched to a gene. Per germline, CDR1 LGHNA and CDR2 YNFKEQ. The CDR3 DNA follows: TGTGCCAGCAGCCAACTGGGGACTAGCGGCCAAGAGACCCAGTACTTC. Translated: CASSQLGTSGQETQYF.

This sequence joins TRBV5-1 and TRBJ2-2, with TRBD1 matching 8 bases. Germline loops: CDR1 SGHRS, CDR2 YFSETQ. This CDR3 is 16 amino acids long. Trimming took 3 bases from V and 4 from J; bases not matched to a gene: 8. CDR3 DNA sequence: TGCGCCAGCAGCTCGGGCCAGGGGGCGAGCACCGGGGAGCTGTTTTTT. As protein: CASSSGQGASTGELFF. Drawing the rest from reference TRBV5-1 and TRBJ2-2, the complete variable domain is KAGVTQTPRYLIKTRGQQVTLSCSPISGHRSVSWYQQTPGQGLQFLFEYFSETQRNKGNFPGRFSGRQFSNSRSEMNVSTLELGDSALYLCASSSGQGASTGELFFGEGSRLTVL.

CDR3 loop: CASSVGQGSQPQHF. In DNA form, the CDR3 reads TGTGCCAGCAGCGTGGGACAGGGGAGTCAGCCCCAGCATTTT. V and J are TRBV9 and TRBJ1-5; 10 nucleotides line up with TRBD1. Germline V gives CDR1 SGDLS, CDR2 YYNGEE. CDR3 length equals 14 residues. Trimming removed 2 bases from V and 6 bases from J; junction bases left unmatched: 2.

The genes are TRBV11-2 and TRBJ2-5, with 8 bases that match TRBD2. V gave up 5 bases and J gave up 2 bases; unmatched junction bases: 10. The CDR3 spans 16 residues. Germline loops: CDR1 SGHAT, CDR2 FQNNGV. The DNA of the CDR3 is TGTGCCAGCAGCCCCCTGGCGATAGCGGGACAAGAGACCCAGTACTTC. The encoded protein is CASSPLAIAGQETQYF. Complete variable domain (other parts from reference TRBV11-2 and TRBJ2-5): EAGVAQSPRYKIIEKRQSVAFWCNPISGHATLYWYQQILGQGPKLLIQFQNNGVVDDSQLPKDRFSAERLKGVDSTLKIQPAKLEDSAVYLCASSPLAIAGQETQYFGPGTRLLVL.

The chain couples TRBV7-9 to TRBJ2-7, with 7 bases that match TRBD1. Looked up from germline, CDR1 is SEHNR and CDR2 is FQNEAQ (reference sequence). The CDR3 covers 15 residues. V lost 2 bases to trimming and J lost 5 bases; unmatched junction nucleotides: 9. In DNA form, the CDR3 reads TGTGCCAGCAGCTTAACGGGACAGTATAGGAACGAGCAGTACTTC. Its protein is CASSLTGQYRNEQYF.

V gene TRBV4-1 combines with J gene TRBJ1-2; D is unclear. The CDR3 contains 13 residues. Per germline, CDR1 MGHRA and CDR2 YSYEKL. V was clipped by 3 bases and J by 1 base, with 6 bases between them. The CDR3 protein is CASSHLVNYGYTF. As DNA, the CDR3 is TGCGCCAGCAGCCACCTAGTTAACTATGGCTACACCTTC.

The chain joins TRBV5-6 to TRBJ2-7, with 11 bases lining up with TRBD2. The CDR3 totals 16 residues. Germline values: CDR1 SGHDT, CDR2 YYEEEE. The J segment lost 3 bases and the V segment lost 3 bases, leaving 8 bases of the junction unmatched. CDR3 region: CASSWWGLAERYEQYF. The CDR3, as DNA: TGTGCCAGCAGCTGGTGGGGACTAGCGGAACGCTACGAGCAGTACTTC.

The chain joins TRBV6-5 to TRBJ2-7; no clear D gene. Trimming pared 0 bases from V and 4 bases from J, leaving 13 bases between. The CDR3 loop spans 15 amino acids. Germline assignment: CDR1 MNHEY and CDR2 SVGAGI. This CDR3 reads CASSYSSFSTYEQYF. CDR3 DNA sequence: TGTGCCAGCAGTTACTCGTCGTTTTCAACATACGAGCAGTACTTC.

The chain is built from TRBV2 and TRBJ1-1; D remains unclear. Germline CDR1 and CDR2: SNHLY and FYNNEI. This CDR3 comprises 12 residues. V lost 7 bases, J lost 0 bases, and 6 bases lay in between. Written as DNA, the CDR3 is TGTGCCAGCACCCTAATGAACACTGAAGCTTTCTTT. Encoded protein: CASTLMNTEAFF.

The V gene is TRBV5-1, the J gene TRBJ2-3; D perhaps matches TRBD2 (6 bases). The CDR3 is 15 residues long. CDR1 and CDR2 from the germline V gene are SGHRS and YFSETQ. Between the trimmed V and J ends, which lost 4 bases and 1 base, there was a span of 13 bases. CDR3 sequence reads: CASSISSVGTDTQYF. Written as DNA, the CDR3 is TGCGCCAGCAGCATTTCTAGCGTTGGCACAGATACGCAGTATTTT.

The J gene is TRBJ2-2, the V gene TRBV10-3; no firm D call. Germline values: CDR1 ENHRY, CDR2 SYGVKD. This CDR3 comprises 11 residues. Deletions cut 6 bases from V and 8 bases from J, with 7 bases between. CDR3 sequence (DNA): TGTGCCATCAGAGGAGAAGGGGAGCTGTTTTTT. Translation: CAIRGEGELFF.

This chain joins TRBV28 and TRBJ2-6; 8 bases map to TRBD1. Germline-derived CDR1 and CDR2 are MDHEN and SYDVKM. The CDR3 is made up of 16 amino acids. With 3 bases clipped from V and 1 base from J, the junction kept 2 bases outside the gene matches. In nucleotides, the CDR3 is TGTGCCAGCAGTTTCTACAGGGGGTCTGGGGCCAACGTCCTGACTTTC. Translation: CASSFYRGSGANVLTF. Combining the CDR3 with reference TRBV28 and TRBJ2-6 gives the whole variable domain DVKVTQSSRYLVKRTGEKVFLECVQDMDHENMFWYRQDPGLGLRLIYFSYDVKMKEKGDIPEGYSVSREKKERFSLILESASTNQTSMYLCASSFYRGSGANVLTFGAGSRLTVL.

The rearrangement joins TRBV28 to TRBJ2-4, with D unresolved. Deletions cut 5 bases from V and 0 bases from J, with 11 bases between. The CDR3 spans 15 residues. In germline, CDR1 is MDHEN, CDR2 SYDVKM. The DNA of the CDR3 is TGTGCCAGCAGTACCTCCGGGTTAGCCAAAAACATTCAGTACTTC. The encoded protein is CASSTSGLAKNIQYF.

This clone came up a few times. The chain joins TRBV5-1 to TRBJ1-1; the D gene is possibly TRBD1 (5 bases). The V gene's germline CDR1 is SGHRS and CDR2 YFSETQ. The CDR3 consists of 13 residues. The germline V and J ends were trimmed by 5 bases and 3 bases, with 11 bases remaining between them. This CDR3 is CASRLGRDTEAFF. CDR3 DNA: TGCGCCAGCAGACTTGGCAGGGACACTGAAGCTTTCTTT.

The chain uses TRBV28 and TRBJ2-5, with TRBD1 matching over 7 bases. The CDR3 loop spans 15 amino acids. Unmatched junction bases numbered 9, after V lost 6 bases and J lost 2 bases. Germline assignment: CDR1 MDHEN and CDR2 SYDVKM. The CDR3 protein is CASRRLPGQQETQYF. Here the CDR3 DNA reads TGTGCCAGCAGGCGACTCCCGGGACAGCAAGAGACCCAGTACTTC.